This T cell receptor (beta chain) was captured by sequencing in a study of blood T cell repertoires in COVID-19. Study background: Sources were T cells, B-cell-depleted T cells, or PBMCs; the material itself was cDNA or gDNA.

This CDR3 has 17 amino acids. CDR1 is SGDLS and CDR2 is YYNGEE in the germline V gene. Trimming cost V 0 bases and J 7 bases; bases outside gene matches: 10. Generated by immunoSEQ multiplex PCR, the TCRdb table keeps only in-frame clones and is missing some. This repertoire shows roughly 150,000 clones, roughly 80% found once; its top ten account for about 4%. The TCR originated in a woman aged 80 or over with acute or convalescent COVID-19. V usage is TRBV9 and J usage is TRBJ1-6; 7 nucleotides agree with TRBD1. Sequenced input: peripheral blood. In DNA form, the CDR3 reads TGTGCCAGCAGCGTAGCCAGGGACAGTACCCCAAATTCACCCCTCCACTTT. It translates to CASSVARDSTPNSPLHF.